Below, 18 T cell receptor beta chains from the same sample are listed, as sequenced in a study of blood T cell repertoires in COVID-19. Clones were sequenced by immunoSEQ multiplex PCR, and TCRdb holds only the in-frame ones, with some missing. The sample includes 100,000 to 120,000 clones, around 82% of them seen just once. Sample: peripheral blood. These receptors all come from a woman aged 55-70 years with acute or convalescent COVID-19.

This chain connects TRBV7-2 to TRBJ2-7, with 7 bases aligning to TRBD2. Germline CDR1 SGHTA, CDR2 FQGNSA. After removal of 6 bases from V and 6 bases from J, the junction contained 14 bases not matched to a gene. The CDR3 is 15 residues long. DNA for the CDR3: TGTGCCAGCAGGGGAGGGAGCGCGAGGTTCGGCGAGCAGTACTTC. Translating it yields CASRGGSARFGEQYF.

This chain uses TRBV7-3 with TRBJ2-2, with 10 bases fitting TRBD1. The CDR3 is 17 residues long. Germline V lookup: CDR1 SGHTA, CDR2 FQGTGA. J gave up 4 bases and V 5 bases, and 10 bases lay outside the gene matches. For the CDR3, the DNA is TGTGCCAGCAGCCCGACTGCTGGGACAGGGGCCACCGGGGAGCTGTTTTTT. This encodes CASSPTAGTGATGELFF.

The V call is TRBV7-2, the J call TRBJ1-1; no definite D call. V was trimmed by 1 base and J by 8 bases, leaving 17 bases between them. This CDR3 has 15 amino acids. CDR1 is SGHTA and CDR2 is FQGNSA in the germline V gene. The CDR3: CASSLGTPVAGEAFF. CDR3 nucleotides: TGTGCCAGCAGCTTAGGCACTCCCGTGGCGGGAGAAGCTTTCTTT.

The rearrangement joins TRBV9 to TRBJ1-1; weak D call: TRBD1 (6 bases). The germline gives CDR1 SGDLS, CDR2 YYNGEE. With 3 bases removed from V and 4 bases from J, the gap between germline ends came to 13 bases. This CDR3 contains 14 residues. CDR3 loop: CASSAQGITTEAFF. The CDR3 coding sequence is TGTGCCAGCAGCGCCCAGGGGATCACCACTGAAGCTTTCTTT. Based on the CDR3 plus reference TRBV9 and TRBJ1-1, the full variable domain is DSGVTQTPKHLITATGQRVTLRCSPRSGDLSVYWYQQSLDQGLQFLIQYYNGEERAKGNILERFSAQQFPDLHSELNLSSLELGDSALYFCASSAQGITTEAFFGQGTRLTVV.

The genes are TRBV11-3 and TRBJ2-2, with 8 bases lining up with TRBD1. Germline V CDR1 and CDR2: SGHNT, YENEEA. Trimming at V came to 7 bases and at J to 4 bases, leaving 5 bases not matched to a gene. CDR3 length: 14 residues. The CDR3, as DNA: TGTGCCAGCACTAGGACAGGGCCCACCGGGGAGCTGTTTTTT. It codes for CASTRTGPTGELFF.

The rearrangement joins TRBV5-1 to TRBJ2-2; TRBD2 aligns across 12 bases. CDR1 and CDR2 from the germline V gene are SGHRS and YFSETQ. V was pared by 3 bases and J by 5 bases, with 11 bases of the junction left unmatched. This CDR3 region has 18 residues. As DNA, the CDR3 is TGCGCCAGCAGCTCGGCTAAGACTAGCGGGGGTTATACCGGGGAGCTGTTTTTT. Amino acid sequence: CASSSAKTSGGYTGELFF.

The J gene is TRBJ1-4, the V gene TRBV2, with D possibly matching TRBD1 (5 bases). CDR1 SNHLY and CDR2 FYNNEI come from the germline V gene. V gave up 7 bases and J gave up 3 bases, with 6 bases separating them. The CDR3 runs 12 residues. The CDR3 DNA follows: TGTGCCAGCACCAGGGCTAATGAAAAACTGTTTTTT. This translates into CASTRANEKLFF.

V gene TRBV24-1 combines with J gene TRBJ2-1; D call uncertain. This CDR3 spans 18 amino acids. In germline, CDR1 is KGHDR, CDR2 SFDVKD. Trimming stripped 0 bases from V and 12 bases from J, with 26 bases between. This CDR3 reads CATSDLPAQSTTIGAQFF. The CDR3 DNA is TGTGCCACCAGTGATTTGCCGGCCCAGTCCACTACAATAGGCGCGCAGTTCTTC.

V is TRBV7-6 and J is TRBJ2-3; 8 bases line up with TRBD2. CDR3 length equals 15 residues. Per germline, CDR1 SGHVS and CDR2 FNYEAQ. The V segment lost 1 base and the J segment 6 bases; nucleotides outside the gene matches: 6. The CDR3: CASSLGGGPRDTQYF. In DNA, the CDR3 is TGTGCCAGCAGCTTAGGCGGGGGGCCAAGGGATACGCAGTATTTT.

The J gene is TRBJ2-6, the V gene TRBV7-2; TRBD1 matches 8 bases. Trimming removed 5 bases from V and 2 bases from J; junction bases left unmatched: 14. The CDR3 is 19 residues long. CDR1 and CDR2 from the germline V gene are SGHTA and FQGNSA. The CDR3 nucleotides are TGTGCCAGCAGCCCACAGGGACAGGCTTCCGACGCTGGGGCCAACGTCCTGACTTTC. Its protein product is CASSPQGQASDAGANVLTF.

The V gene is TRBV6-1, the J gene TRBJ1-6; D is ambiguous. Deletions cut 2 bases from V and 10 bases from J, with 12 bases between. CDR1 MNHNS and CDR2 SASEGT come from the germline V gene. The CDR3 consists of 14 residues. The CDR3 DNA reads TGTGCCAGCAGTGAAAACTGGGCAGACTCACCCCTCCACTTT. Amino acid sequence: CASSENWADSPLHF.

This clone came up once. The chain is built from TRBV27 and TRBJ2-7; 7 bases are shared with TRBD1. Trimming cost V 3 bases and J 4 bases; bases outside gene matches: 6. The CDR3 has 14 residues. The germline CDR1 and CDR2 sequences are MNHEY and SMNVEV (reference sequence). The CDR3 is CASSLRGPQYEQYF. DNA of the CDR3: TGTGCCAGCAGTTTGAGGGGGCCTCAATACGAGCAGTACTTC.

The chain employs TRBV5-4 and TRBJ1-6, with TRBD1 matching over 8 bases. The CDR3 extends over 16 amino acids. In germline, CDR1 is SGHNT, CDR2 YYREEE (reference sequence). V was pared by 4 bases and J by 5 bases, with 8 bases of the junction left unmatched. Here the CDR3 reads CASSQGQGTNNSPLHF. The DNA of the CDR3 is TGTGCCAGCAGCCAAGGACAGGGAACTAATAATTCACCCCTCCACTTT. The entire variable domain, with the rest obtained from reference TRBV5-4 and TRBJ1-6, is as follows: ETGVTQSPTHLIKTRGQQVTLRCSSQSGHNTVSWYQQALGQGPQFIFQYYREEENGRGNFPPRFSGLQFPNYSSELNVNALELDDSALYLCASSQGQGTNNSPLHFGNGTRLTVT.

J is TRBJ2-5 and V is TRBV5-4; TRBD1 agrees at 9 bases. The CDR3 has 16 residues. Germline V gene data show CDR1 as SGHNT and CDR2 as YYREEE (reference sequence). J gave up 6 bases and V 4 bases, and 13 bases lay outside the gene matches. The CDR3 protein is CASSPGSRDRAQTQYF. Here the CDR3 DNA reads TGTGCCAGCAGCCCTGGGTCCCGGGACAGGGCACAGACCCAGTACTTC.

The rearrangement links TRBV9 to TRBJ2-3; 13 bases agree with TRBD2. CDR3 length equals 17 residues. Unmatched junction bases numbered 9, after V lost 3 bases and J lost 5 bases. CDR1 is SGDLS, CDR2 YYNGEE, per germline. Written as DNA, the CDR3 is TGTGCCAGCAGCGCAACAACTAGCGGGGGGGCTCGAGATACGCAGTATTTT. Translating gives CASSATTSGGARDTQYF. Together with reference TRBV9 and TRBJ2-3, the CDR3 gives the full variable domain: DSGVTQTPKHLITATGQRVTLRCSPRSGDLSVYWYQQSLDQGLQFLIQYYNGEERAKGNILERFSAQQFPDLHSELNLSSLELGDSALYFCASSATTSGGARDTQYFGPGTRLTVL.

CDR3 nucleotide sequence: TGTGCCAGCAGTCGGGACTGGTCGAACGAGCAGTACTTC. This sequence encodes CASSRDWSNEQYF. The rearrangement joins TRBV7-2 to TRBJ2-7; possible D gene TRBD2, 6 bases. Trimming stripped 6 bases from V and 5 bases from J, with 14 bases between. The CDR3 runs to 13 residues. Per germline, CDR1 SGHTA and CDR2 FQGNSA.

Note on this clone: Other nucleotide sequences from this sample produce the same CDR3. The J gene is TRBJ2-7, the V gene TRBV7-2; 9 bases align to TRBD2. In germline, CDR1 is SGHTA, CDR2 FQGNSA. The CDR3 consists of 15 residues. V dropped 5 bases and J dropped 6; count of bases not matched to a gene: 11. CDR3 in amino acids: CASSPNLAGGGEQYF. DNA for the CDR3: TGTGCCAGCAGCCCAAATCTCGCGGGGGGGGGCGAGCAGTACTTC.

The chain joins TRBV6-5 to TRBJ1-5, with D possibly TRBD1 on 6 matching bases. This CDR3 has 14 residues. V lost 6 bases, J lost 1 base, and 10 bases lay in between. The germline gives CDR1 MNHEY, CDR2 SVGAGI. The chain's CDR3 is CASSQGLSNQPQHF. CDR3 sequence (DNA): TGTGCCAGCAGCCAGGGGTTAAGCAATCAGCCCCAGCATTTT.